The 10 T cell receptor beta chains below all came from one sample that was sequenced in a study of T cell responses to AZD1222 COVID-19 vaccine (dated by TCRdb to about 2021). The label giving this sample's time point can be read as: baseline before first vaccination. The sample's treatment or condition, from its label and the paper: meningococcal conjugate vaccine given as trial control. Libraries were built with the immunoSEQ multiplex PCR assay. TCRdb limited this immuneACCESS table to in-frame rearrangements with V and J called. A share of clones is missing; checked studies link under half to unresolved V genes, and the rest is unexplained. The sample has approximately 190,000 clones on record, about 89% of them singletons. Jointly, the top ten make up 2.7% of the sample. The sequences come from peripheral blood, collected on day 0 of MenACWY control vaccination. These receptor sequences come from an adult in good health.

The chain combines TRBV3-1 (or the pseudogene TRBV3-2) with TRBJ2-3, with 11 positions matching TRBD2. CDR1 LGHDT and CDR2 YNNKEL come from the germline V gene (reference sequence). J lost 1 base, V lost 6 bases, and 12 bases had no gene match. There are 18 residues in the CDR3. CDR3 in DNA: TGTGCCAGCAGTCAAATTGCTCTAGCGGGGGGACGCACAGATACGCAGTATTTT. This codes for CASSQIALAGGRTDTQYF.

The gene calls are TRBV7-9 and TRBJ2-1; 11 bases are a match to TRBD2. The V gene's germline CDR1 is SEHNR and CDR2 FQNEAQ (reference sequence). After removal of 5 bases from V and 9 bases from J, the junction contained 6 bases not matched to a gene. The length of the CDR3 is 14 residues. CDR3 residues: CASSTSGSWSEQFF. CDR3 sequence (DNA): TGTGCCAGCAGCACTAGCGGGAGTTGGAGTGAGCAGTTCTTC.

This chain connects TRBV27 to TRBJ2-7; tentative D call: TRBD2 (6 bases). CDR1 and CDR2 from the germline V gene are MNHEY and SMNVEV (reference sequence). CDR3 size: 16 residues. The V end was cut by 2 bases, the J end by 3 bases, with 17 bases between. The CDR3 here is CASSLAAGGPLYEQYF. DNA of the CDR3: TGTGCCAGCAGTTTAGCAGCCGGGGGTCCTCTCTACGAGCAGTACTTC.

A single count supports this clone. This sequence joins TRBV2 and TRBJ1-2, with 8 bases aligning to TRBD1. The CDR3 is 14 residues long. Per the germline V gene, CDR1 is SNHLY and CDR2 is FYNNEI. V lost 6 bases and J lost 4; bases outside the gene matches: 7. CDR3 sequence reads: CASRATGAGYGYTF. CDR3 in DNA: TGTGCCAGCAGGGCGACAGGGGCCGGCTATGGCTACACCTTC.

The gene calls are TRBV5-1 and TRBJ1-1; D call uncertain. CDR1 and CDR2 from the germline V gene are SGHRS and YFSETQ. This CDR3 comprises 13 residues. The V gene lost 0 bases and the J gene lost 11 bases, with 14 bases spanning the gap. This CDR3 reads CASSLAREGTAFF. The CDR3 nucleotides read TGCGCCAGCAGCTTGGCCCGGGAGGGTACGGCTTTCTTT.

This chain links TRBV6-2 or TRBV6-3 with TRBJ1-2, with 9 bases aligning to TRBD1. The CDR3 sequence is 16 residues long. Trimming removed 0 bases from V and 3 bases from J; junction bases left unmatched: 5. Germline loops: CDR1 MNHEY, CDR2 SVGEGT. In DNA form, the CDR3 reads TGTGCCAGCAGTTACTCCGGGACAGGGTTTTACTATGGCTACACCTTC. Translation gives CASSYSGTGFYYGYTF.

This clone occurred once. The rearrangement joins TRBV7-8 to TRBJ2-1, with D maybe TRBD2 (6 bases). The V end lost 3 bases, the J end lost 4 bases, and 7 bases lay between the germline ends. Germline V gene lookup returns CDR1 SGHVS and CDR2 FQNEAQ. The CDR3 covers 13 residues. The CDR3 spells CASSFRGYNEQFF. Here the CDR3 DNA reads TGTGCCAGCAGCTTCCGGGGGTACAATGAGCAGTTCTTC.

The chain recombines TRBV28 with TRBJ1-2, with a weak D call TRBD1 (6 bases). The germline V and J ends were trimmed by 5 bases and 11 bases, with 21 bases remaining between them. Germline CDR1 MDHEN, CDR2 SYDVKM. The CDR3 has 14 amino acids. CDR3 nucleotide sequence: TGTGCCAGCAGTCTCCCGGAGGGGGAAGAGACTTACACCTTC. This sequence encodes CASSLPEGEETYTF.

This clone was seen a handful of times. This rearrangement joins TRBV5-1 to TRBJ1-5; TRBD1 might be the D (5 bases). The CDR3 length is 16 residues. Germline-derived CDR1 and CDR2 are SGHRS and YFSETQ. V was clipped by 0 bases and J by 4 bases, with 14 bases between them. DNA for the CDR3: TGCGCCAGCAGCTTGGGAGGGGCCCGGGGTAATCAGCCCCAGCATTTT. It translates to CASSLGGARGNQPQHF.

This chain joins TRBV19 and TRBJ2-3, with 9 bases matching TRBD1. The trim removed 9 bases at V and 1 base at J, leaving 2 bases unmatched. The CDR3 runs to 13 residues. In germline, CDR1 is LNHDA, CDR2 SQIVND (reference sequence). CDR3 DNA sequence: TGTGCCAGCAGGACAGGGGGCACAGATACGCAGTATTTT. Its translation is CASRTGGTDTQYF.